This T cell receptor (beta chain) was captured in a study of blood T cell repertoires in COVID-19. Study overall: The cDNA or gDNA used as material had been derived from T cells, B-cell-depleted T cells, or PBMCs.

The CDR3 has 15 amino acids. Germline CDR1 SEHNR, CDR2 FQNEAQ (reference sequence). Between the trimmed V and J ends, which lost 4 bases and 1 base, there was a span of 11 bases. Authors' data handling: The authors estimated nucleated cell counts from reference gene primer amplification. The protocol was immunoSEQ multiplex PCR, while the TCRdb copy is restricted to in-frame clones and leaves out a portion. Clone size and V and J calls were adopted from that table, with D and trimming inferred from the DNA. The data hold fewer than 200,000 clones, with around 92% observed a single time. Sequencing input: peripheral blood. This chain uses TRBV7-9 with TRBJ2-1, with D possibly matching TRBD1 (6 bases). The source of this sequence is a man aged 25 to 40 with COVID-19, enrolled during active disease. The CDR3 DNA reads TGTGCCAGCAGCTCGGGACATCCGTCCTACAATGAGCAGTTCTTC. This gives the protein CASSSGHPSYNEQFF.